Listed below are T cell receptor beta chains from one sample, sequenced in a study of early T cells in non-severe SARS-CoV-2 infection. TCRdb independently ran MiXCR on the 5' RACE reads; one entry per CDR3 protein. The sample holds about 70,000 distinct CDR3 sequences, 14% seen once. The starting material was whole blood, obtained at baseline. These receptors all stem from an adult who was a healthcare worker with PCR-confirmed SARS-CoV-2 infection or an uninfected control (not recorded which). Each CDR3 is given with its conserved first and last residue. The D gene is left open where the match is weak. Only part of the rows carry a size: once, few, many, or a class if the clone is expanded.

V gene,D gene,J gene,clone size,CDR3 protein,CDR3 DNA
TRBV7-6,TRBD2,TRBJ2-5,many,CASSIELAGGWETQYF,TGTGCCAGCAGCATCGAACTAGCGGGAGGTTGGGAGACCCAGTACTTC
TRBV12-3/TRBV12-4,.,TRBJ2-1,many,CASSWGVVPSYNEQFF,TGTGCCAGCAGTTGGGGGGTAGTCCCCTCCTACAATGAGCAGTTCTTC
TRBV7-9,TRBD1,TRBJ2-2,few,CASSLSRDRGPTGELFF,TGTGCCAGCAGTCTTAGTAGGGACAGGGGTCCCACCGGGGAGCTGTTTTTT
TRBV5-1,TRBD2,TRBJ2-7,many,CASSGTGLASYEQYF,TGCGCCAGCAGCGGAACGGGACTAGCCTCCTACGAGCAGTACTTC
TRBV3-1,.,TRBJ1-3,.,CASSQTVGNTIYF,TGTGCCAGCAGCCAGACCGTTGGTAACACCATATATTTT
TRBV5-1,TRBD1,TRBJ2-2,few,CASSLTTGAATGELFF,TGCGCCAGCAGCCTAACGACAGGGGCGGCCACCGGGGAGCTGTTTTTT
TRBV20-1,.,TRBJ2-1,.,CSARLANHNEQFF,TGCAGTGCTAGATTAGCGAACCACAATGAGCAGTTCTTC
TRBV7-2,TRBD2,TRBJ2-7,few,CASSYSLAGGTYEQYF,TGTGCCAGCAGCTATTCCCTAGCGGGAGGTACCTACGAGCAGTACTTC
TRBV5-1,.,TRBJ1-1,.,CASASPGSAEAFF,TGCGCCAGCGCGTCCCCGGGGAGCGCTGAAGCTTTCTTT
TRBV10-2,TRBD2,TRBJ2-3,few,CASKGLAGDTQYF,TGCGCCAGCAAGGGACTAGCGGGCGATACGCAGTATTTT
TRBV5-6,TRBD1,TRBJ2-1,.,CASSLTGTGKNYNEQFF,TGTGCCAGCAGCTTGACCGGGACAGGGAAGAACTACAATGAGCAGTTCTTC
TRBV5-1,TRBD1,TRBJ1-2,.,CASSQWDSQGGYTF,TGCGCCAGCAGCCAATGGGACAGCCAAGGGGGCTACACCTTC
TRBV12-3/TRBV12-4,TRBD2,TRBJ2-7,many,CASSFSSTSGEYF,TGTGCCAGCAGTTTCTCCTCTACTAGCGGGGAGTACTTC
TRBV28,TRBD2,TRBJ2-2,.,CASRAAGVWGELFF,TGTGCCAGCCGCGCAGCGGGAGTCTGGGGGGAGCTGTTTTTT
TRBV20-1,.,TRBJ2-3,few,CSARPGPTQYF,TGCAGTGCTAGACCGGGACCTACGCAGTATTTT
TRBV9,.,TRBJ2-5,.,CASGEMEETQYF,TGTGCCAGCGGGGAGATGGAGGAGACCCAGTACTTC
TRBV2,TRBD2,TRBJ2-3,many,CASNQGLAGTDTQYF,TGTGCCAGCAACCAGGGACTAGCGGGCACAGATACGCAGTATTTT
TRBV5-4,TRBD2,TRBJ2-5,.,CASSTEGLAGGETQYF,TGTGCCAGCAGCACCGAAGGACTAGCGGGAGGGGAGACCCAGTACTTC
TRBV18,.,TRBJ2-4,.,CASSPGITGFPKNIQYF,TGTGCCAGCTCACCAGGGATAACGGGGTTTCCCAAAAACATTCAGTACTTC
TRBV7-9,.,TRBJ2-3,few,CASSSYLRTGSPDTQYF,TGTGCCAGCAGCTCCTACCTGCGGACGGGCTCCCCAGATACGCAGTATTTT
TRBV4-1,.,TRBJ2-3,few,CASSQEAEKSTDTQYF,TGCGCCAGCAGCCAAGAAGCGGAGAAGAGCACAGATACGCAGTATTTT
TRBV15,TRBD2,TRBJ2-2,.,CATSISAGDTGELFF,TGTGCCACCAGCATCTCAGCGGGAGACACCGGGGAGCTGTTTTTT
TRBV7-9,TRBD2,TRBJ2-1,medium-sized,CASSRAGTSSNEQFF,TGTGCCAGCAGTCGAGCCGGGACTAGCAGCAATGAGCAGTTCTTC
TRBV21-1,.,TRBJ1-2,many,CASSKAGYTF,TGTGCCAGCAGCAAAGCCGGCTACACCTTC
TRBV18,TRBD2,TRBJ2-1,.,CASSPRLAGVQSNEQFF,TGTGCCAGCTCACCACGGCTAGCGGGAGTGCAATCCAATGAGCAGTTCTTC
TRBV6-6,.,TRBJ2-7,.,CASSTLGGEAYEQYF,TGTGCCAGCAGTACCCTGGGCGGGGAGGCCTACGAGCAGTACTTC
TRBV29-1,.,TRBJ2-7,.,CSAVPYSSYEQYF,TGCAGCGCTGTCCCCTACAGCTCCTACGAGCAGTACTTC
TRBV5-6,TRBD2,TRBJ2-3,.,CASSLELRTSGRTDTQYF,TGTGCCAGCAGCTTGGAATTAAGGACTAGCGGCCGCACAGATACGCAGTATTTT
TRBV27,.,TRBJ2-5,.,CASATPRAETQYF,TGTGCCAGCGCCACCCCCAGGGCGGAGACCCAGTACTTC
TRBV2,TRBD1,TRBJ2-7,few,CASSGPGQGTFYEQYF,TGTGCCAGCAGTGGACCGGGACAGGGAACATTCTACGAGCAGTACTTC
TRBV18,.,TRBJ2-1,few,CASSPLTYNEQFF,TGTGCCAGCTCACCGCTCACCTACAATGAGCAGTTCTTC
TRBV3-1,TRBD1,TRBJ2-6,few,CASSQTKPKQGDGFRANVLTF,TGTGCCAGCAGCCAAACCAAGCCTAAGCAGGGGGACGGGTTTAGGGCCAACGTCCTGACTTTC
TRBV28,.,TRBJ2-1,few,CASSLRTASYNEQFF,TGTGCCAGCAGTTTACGGACAGCCTCCTACAATGAGCAGTTCTTC
TRBV28,.,TRBJ2-7,many,CASTSSYEQYF,TGTGCCAGCACGTCCTCCTACGAGCAGTACTTC
TRBV2,.,TRBJ2-3,few,CASRRTSSTDTQYF,TGTGCCAGCAGGCGGACTTCTAGCACAGATACGCAGTATTTT
TRBV3-1,.,TRBJ2-3,.,CASSQRAYTDTQYF,TGTGCCAGCAGCCAGCGGGCTTACACAGATACGCAGTATTTT
TRBV3-1,.,TRBJ1-6,many,CASSQSFGQLNSPLHF,TGTGCCAGCAGCCAAAGTTTTGGGCAGCTTAATTCACCCCTCCACTTT
TRBV20-1,TRBD2,TRBJ2-1,few,CSARESSGNNEQFF,TGCAGTGCTAGAGAGTCTAGCGGGAACAATGAGCAGTTCTTC
TRBV2,TRBD2,TRBJ2-3,.,CASSGPLAGVRDTQYF,TGTGCCAGCAGTGGCCCCTTAGCGGGAGTCAGGGATACGCAGTATTTT
TRBV2,.,TRBJ1-1,many,CASGVLEGWSTEAFF,TGTGCCAGCGGTGTGTTGGAAGGATGGAGCACTGAAGCTTTCTTT
TRBV9,.,TRBJ1-1,many,CASSVATVSEAFF,TGTGCCAGCAGCGTAGCTACGGTATCTGAAGCTTTCTTT
TRBV20-1,.,TRBJ2-1,few,CSAREGATYSNEQFF,TGCAGTGCTAGGGAGGGGGCGACCTACAGCAATGAGCAGTTCTTC
TRBV7-3,TRBD2,TRBJ2-1,few,CASSKTSGRSDEQFF,TGTGCCAGCAGCAAAACTAGCGGGAGAAGCGATGAGCAGTTCTTC
TRBV5-1,.,TRBJ2-2,.,CASSSGQQIANTGELFF,TGCGCCAGCAGCTCGGGACAACAAATCGCGAACACCGGGGAGCTGTTTTTT
TRBV6-5,.,TRBJ2-3,few,CASSYAVGGDTQYF,TGTGCCAGCAGTTACGCTGTTGGAGGTGATACGCAGTATTTT
TRBV7-3,.,TRBJ2-1,many,CASSLKAVSSYNEQFF,TGTGCCAGCAGCTTAAAAGCGGTAAGCTCCTACAATGAGCAGTTCTTC
TRBV6-2/TRBV6-3,.,TRBJ1-2,.,CASRGGDQNNYGYTF,TGTGCCAGCAGGGGGGGCGACCAGAATAACTATGGCTACACCTTC
TRBV25-1,.,TRBJ2-5,few,CASSDPRGRKETQYF,TGTGCCAGCAGTGATCCTAGAGGAAGAAAAGAGACCCAGTACTTC
TRBV5-1,TRBD2,TRBJ2-1,few,CASSWGLANYNEQFF,TGCGCCAGCAGCTGGGGACTAGCTAATTACAATGAGCAGTTCTTC
TRBV7-2,TRBD2,TRBJ2-3,many,CASSPAGGPTDTQYF,TGTGCCAGCAGCCCTGCGGGAGGGCCTACAGATACGCAGTATTTT
TRBV5-6,.,TRBJ2-1,few,CASKLVETNEQFF,TGTGCCAGCAAGCTTGTAGAAACAAATGAGCAGTTCTTC
TRBV7-8,.,TRBJ2-6,few,CASSLVRVLTGLTSGANVLTF,TGTGCCAGCAGCTTAGTGCGGGTTTTGACAGGACTGACCTCTGGGGCCAACGTCCTGACTTTC
TRBV12-1,.,TRBJ2-7,.,CASSREREEGEQYF,TGTGCCAGCAGCCGAGAGCGGGAGGAGGGCGAGCAGTACTTC
TRBV20-1,TRBD2,TRBJ2-1,once,CSARVVAGGSYNEQFF,TGCAGTGCTAGAGTGGTAGCGGGAGGCTCCTACAATGAGCAGTTCTTC
TRBV28,TRBD2,TRBJ2-7,.,CATYGSGRTGYEQYF,TGTGCCACATACGGGAGCGGGAGGACGGGTTACGAGCAGTACTTC